The entry below describes one T cell receptor (beta chain). Sequencing was performed with immunoSEQ multiplex PCR; in TCRdb, only in-frame clones are kept and a portion is missing. Seen here are about 200,000 clones, approximately 86% observed once, and the top ten hold about 4%. This entry is derived from a study of blood T cell repertoires in COVID-19. Adults between roughly 18 and 89 years of age took part from about two dozen US areas. There are 15 residues in the CDR3. Trimming took 5 bases from V and 2 from J, leaving 14 bases between them. Germline CDR1 SGHVS, CDR2 FNYEAQ. Source material: PBMCs or T cells enriched from blood (not recorded which). The rearrangement uses TRBV7-6 and TRBJ2-3, with D tentatively TRBD1 (6 bases). The origin of this receptor is a woman under 40 who had been exposed to COVID-19. This chain's CDR3 is CASSQAQGFTDTQYF. The CDR3 DNA is TGTGCCAGCAGCCAAGCGCAGGGGTTCACAGATACGCAGTATTTT.